This T cell receptor (beta chain) was found in a study of shared clonotypes between healthy human individuals. Study details: A couple of women and three men aged 18 to 49 made up the donors.

CDR1 SQVTM and CDR2 ANQGSEA come from the germline V gene. This CDR3 spans 12 amino acids. The naive CD8 fraction comprised CD45RO-negative cells positively selected for CCR7 and excluded terminally differentiated effector memory CD45RA+ cells. Data came from immunoSEQ multiplex PCR; TCRdb stores just in-frame clones and leaves some out. Here the sample spans hundreds of thousands of clones, around 96% being singletons. The source is a man aged 25-40 years in good health. The chain has TRBV29-1 and TRBJ2-7; 7 nucleotides line up with TRBD2. Sequencing was done on a sample of naive CD8+ T cells sorted from blood. CDR3 region: CSYVAGSNEQYF. The DNA of the CDR3 is TGCTCGTACGTAGCGGGTTCCAACGAGCAGTACTTC.